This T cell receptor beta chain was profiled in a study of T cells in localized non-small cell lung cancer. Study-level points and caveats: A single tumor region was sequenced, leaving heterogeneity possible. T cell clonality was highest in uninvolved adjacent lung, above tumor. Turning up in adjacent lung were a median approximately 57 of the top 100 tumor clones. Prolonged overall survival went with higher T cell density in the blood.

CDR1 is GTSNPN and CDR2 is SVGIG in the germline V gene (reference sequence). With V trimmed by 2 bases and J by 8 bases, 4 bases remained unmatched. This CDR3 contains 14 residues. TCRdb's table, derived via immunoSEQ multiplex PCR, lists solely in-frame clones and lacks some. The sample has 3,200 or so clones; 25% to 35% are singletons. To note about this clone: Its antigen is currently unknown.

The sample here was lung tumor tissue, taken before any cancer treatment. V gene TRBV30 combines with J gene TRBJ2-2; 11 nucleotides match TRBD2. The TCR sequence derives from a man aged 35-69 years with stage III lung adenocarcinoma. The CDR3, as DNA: TGTGCCTGGAGTCAGACTAGCGGGAAGGGGGAGCTGTTTTTT. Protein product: CAWSQTSGKGELFF.